The rows below give T cell receptor beta chains drawn from one sample of a study of shared clonotypes between healthy human individuals. Clones were read by immunoSEQ multiplex PCR, and TCRdb kept only the in-frame ones, dropping some. The data hold 1,400,000 or so clones, with 98% to 99% observed a single time. Sequenced material: naive CD4+ T cells sorted from blood. The receptors were sampled from a young man in good health. The CDR3 runs from the conserved cysteine through the conserved F or W. A D gene is named only where the DNA matches it firmly. Expanded clones are given a class, and other clones once, few, many or no size at all.

len | j_gene | abundance | d_gene | v_gene | CDR3aa | CDR3nt
14 | TRBJ1-5 | - | - | TRBV4-3 | CASSQDPFLGPQHF | TGCGCCAGCAGCCAAGACCCTTTTTTGGGGCCCCAGCATTTT
16 | TRBJ2-3 | - | TRBD2 | TRBV28 | CASSSILAGGTDTQYF | TGTGCCAGCAGTTCCATACTAGCGGGAGGCACAGATACGCAGTATTTT
15 | TRBJ2-7 | - | TRBD1 | TRBV4-3 | CASSQQTGWSYEQYF | TGCGCCAGCAGCCAACAGACAGGGTGGTCCTACGAGCAGTACTTC
19 | TRBJ2-1 | - | - | TRBV5-1 | CASSLFVSVGEPRYNEQFF | TGCGCCAGCAGCCTATTCGTCTCAGTGGGCGAACCCCGGTACAATGAGCAGTTCTTC
19 | TRBJ1-5 | - | - | TRBV14 | CASSFSFRSGGHSNQPQHF | TGTGCCAGCAGCTTCTCCTTCAGATCAGGAGGGCACAGCAATCAGCCCCAGCATTTT
20 | TRBJ2-2 | - | TRBD2 | TRBV2 | CASTAFFSGSESGWAGELFF | TGTGCCAGCACCGCCTTTTTTAGCGGGAGCGAGTCCGGATGGGCCGGGGAGCTGTTTTTT
13 | TRBJ2-1 | - | - | TRBV15 | CATSRDPGNEQFF | TGTGCCACCAGCAGAGATCCCGGAAATGAGCAGTTCTTC
13 | TRBJ1-5 | - | - | TRBV7-2 | CASSLDLGQPQHF | TGTGCCAGCAGCTTAGACCTGGGTCAGCCCCAGCATTTT
17 | TRBJ2-5 | - | TRBD2 | TRBV4-1 | CASSQESGLAVQETQYF | TGCGCCAGCAGCCAAGAGTCGGGACTAGCGGTCCAAGAGACCCAGTACTTC
14 | TRBJ1-2 | - | TRBD1 | TRBV6-1 | CASRPSTGNDGYTF | TGTGCCAGCAGGCCTTCGACAGGGAATGACGGCTACACCTTC
15 | TRBJ1-5 | - | TRBD1 | TRBV19 | CASSIEGTGYQPQHF | TGTGCCAGTAGTATAGAAGGGACAGGCTATCAGCCCCAGCATTTT
15 | TRBJ2-1 | - | - | TRBV27 | CASSLRPPTYNEQFF | TGTGCCAGCAGTTTAAGGCCACCAACCTACAATGAGCAGTTCTTC
13 | TRBJ2-7 | - | - | TRBV29-1 | CSVEGGAAYEQYF | TGCAGCGTTGAGGGTGGAGCTGCCTACGAGCAGTACTTC
13 | TRBJ2-2 | - | TRBD1 | TRBV29-1 | CSVGTENTGELFF | TGCAGCGTAGGGACAGAGAACACCGGGGAGCTGTTTTTT
13 | TRBJ2-2 | - | - | TRBV5-1 | CASSLVVTGELFF | TGCGCCAGCAGCTTAGTTGTAACCGGGGAGCTGTTTTTT
20 | TRBJ1-4 | - | - | TRBV7-8 | CASSVRSRGSGGTTNEKLFF | TGTGCCAGCAGCGTTCGATCCAGGGGTTCTGGGGGGACAACTAATGAAAAACTGTTTTTT
15 | TRBJ2-2 | - | TRBD1 | TRBV11-2 | CASSSTDRGPGELFF | TGTGCCAGCAGCTCAACGGACAGGGGTCCCGGGGAGCTGTTTTTT
14 | TRBJ1-5 | - | - | TRBV28 | CASSFLGSNQPQHF | TGTGCCAGCAGTTTTCTCGGTAGCAATCAGCCCCAGCATTTT
17 | TRBJ1-5 | - | TRBD1 | TRBV28 | CASSSVGDRGLNQPQHF | TGTGCCAGCAGTTCTGTGGGGGACAGGGGACTCAATCAGCCCCAGCATTTT
12 | TRBJ2-5 | - | - | TRBV29-1 | CSSGWGQETQYF | TGCAGCTCTGGTTGGGGCCAAGAGACCCAGTACTTC
11 | TRBJ2-7 | once | - | TRBV2 | CASSATYEQYF | TGTGCCAGCAGTGCCACCTACGAGCAGTACTTC
16 | TRBJ2-1 | once | TRBD2 | TRBV6-4 | CASSWTSGSYYNEQFF | TGTGCCAGCAGTTGGACTAGCGGGAGTTACTACAATGAGCAGTTCTTC
15 | TRBJ2-7 | - | - | TRBV25-1 | CASSEGSPGAYEQYF | TGTGCCAGCAGTGAAGGGTCACCGGGGGCCTACGAGCAGTACTTC
15 | TRBJ2-7 | once | - | TRBV9 | CASSVGTAFSYEQYF | TGTGCCAGCAGCGTAGGGACGGCATTTTCCTACGAGCAGTACTTC
15 | TRBJ1-3 | - | - | TRBV9 | CASSASGGTRNTIYF | TGTGCCAGCAGCGCTAGTGGCGGGACTCGAAACACCATATATTTT